A single sample gave rise to the 17 T cell receptor beta chains below, sequenced in a study of cytomegalovirus exposure and HLA in healthy donors. The PCR contained 60 Vbeta and 13 Jbeta primers. Clones were read by immunoSEQ multiplex PCR, and TCRdb kept only the in-frame ones, dropping some. This table has about 130,000 clones, roughly three quarters appearing once. The sequenced sample consisted of PBMCs. The receptors come from a woman aged 35 to 49 in good health and CMV-seronegative.

The genes are TRBV14 and TRBJ1-2, with a weak D call TRBD1 (5 bases). This CDR3 has 16 amino acids. The V and J ends lost 1 base and 4 bases respectively, with 16 bases between them. Germline CDR1 and CDR2: SGHDN and FVKESK. CDR3 residues: CASSQGGVRERYGYTF. The DNA of the CDR3 is TGTGCCAGCAGCCAAGGTGGGGTCAGGGAACGCTATGGCTACACCTTC.

A note on this clone: A junction boundary mismatches the germline segment, possibly from a read error. The chain combines TRBV7-3 with TRBJ2-6; 8 nucleotides agree with TRBD1. CDR3 length: 17 residues. Germline CDR1 SGHTA, CDR2 FQGTGA. The CDR3 coding sequence is TGTGCCAGCAGCTTAGCAGGGGGCCCATCTGGGGCCAACGGCCTGACTTTC. Translated, it gives CASSLAGGPSGANGLTF.

This chain uses TRBV30 with TRBJ2-3, with 12 bases fitting TRBD1. V lost 0 bases, J lost 0 bases, and 7 bases stayed unmatched. The germline gives CDR1 GTSNPN, CDR2 SVGIG (reference sequence). The CDR3 consists of 18 residues. The DNA for the CDR3 is TGTGCCTGGAGTGTTGGGGACAGGGGGCATTTTAGCACAGATACGCAGTATTTT. Translated: CAWSVGDRGHFSTDTQYF.

The chain carries TRBV7-8 and TRBJ1-2, with D tentatively TRBD1 (6 bases). V was clipped by 1 base and J by 8 bases, with 20 bases between them. The CDR3 is 16 amino acids. In germline, CDR1 is SGHVS, CDR2 FQNEAQ. CDR3 DNA: TGTGCCAGCAGCTTAGATTTCTCGGGGCAGGGGAGAGGCTACACCTTC. Amino acid sequence: CASSLDFSGQGRGYTF.

This sequence joins TRBV5-6 and TRBJ1-4, with 8 nucleotides matching TRBD1. This CDR3 region has 15 residues. The germline CDR1 and CDR2 sequences are SGHDT and YYEEEE. V lost 4 bases, J lost 8 bases, and 10 bases stayed unmatched. This CDR3 reads CASSVQDRVREKLFF. CDR3 sequence (DNA): TGTGCCAGCAGCGTTCAGGACAGGGTGAGAGAAAAACTGTTTTTT.

The chain couples TRBV30 to TRBJ2-3; possible D gene TRBD2, 5 bases. Germline CDR1 is GTSNPN and CDR2 is SVGIG (reference sequence). V was shortened by 2 bases and J by 3 bases, with 9 bases between the two germline ends. The CDR3 is 13 amino acids. The CDR3 loop is CAWSTTGTDTQYF. The CDR3 nucleotides are TGTGCCTGGAGTACAACGGGGACAGATACGCAGTATTTT.

V is TRBV7-9 and J is TRBJ2-4; 11 bases map to TRBD2. The CDR3 contains 16 residues. Germline CDR1 SEHNR, CDR2 FQNEAQ (reference sequence). With 4 bases clipped from V and 7 bases from J, the junction kept 9 bases outside the gene matches. Here the CDR3 DNA reads TGTGCCAGCAGCTCCGACCTAGCGGGAGGTGAGAACATTCAGTACTTC. Translating gives CASSSDLAGGENIQYF.

V gene TRBV30 combines with J gene TRBJ1-5; D perhaps matches TRBD1 (6 bases). There are 15 residues in the CDR3. Germline V CDR1 and CDR2: GTSNPN, SVGIG (reference sequence). V lost 5 bases and J lost 2, with 16 bases in between. The DNA of the CDR3 is TGTGCCTGGTCAACAGGGTCGAGGGGCAATCAGCCCCAGCATTTT. Translation gives CAWSTGSRGNQPQHF.

The rearrangement joins TRBV20-1 to TRBJ2-2; D unclear. V lost 7 bases and J 4 bases, leaving 7 bases between the germline ends. Germline CDR1 reads DFQATT; CDR2 reads SNEGSKA (reference sequence). The CDR3 totals 11 residues. The chain's CDR3 is CSVEFTGELFF. CDR3 coding DNA: TGCAGTGTGGAGTTCACCGGGGAGCTGTTTTTT.

The chain employs TRBV2 and TRBJ2-3; tentative D call: TRBD1 (8 bases). Germline assignment: CDR1 SNHLY and CDR2 FYNNEI. The CDR3 loop spans 18 amino acids. Trimming cost V 0 bases and J 1 base, with 17 bases left between them. The chain's CDR3 is CASSEAVYTGGGTDTQYF. The DNA of the CDR3 is TGTGCCAGCAGTGAAGCGGTATATACAGGGGGGGGCACAGATACGCAGTATTTT. Variable domain in full (rest from reference TRBV2 and TRBJ2-3): EPEVTQTPSHQVTQMGQEVILRCVPISNHLYFYWYRQILGQKVEFLVSFYNNEISEKSEIFDDQFSVERPDGSNFTLKIRSTKLEDSAMYFCASSEAVYTGGGTDTQYFGPGTRLTVL.

The rearrangement joins TRBV19 to TRBJ1-4; possibly TRBD1 for D (6 bases). Between the trimmed V and J ends, which lost 7 bases and 2 bases, there was a span of 20 bases. The length of the CDR3 is 17 residues. Germline CDR1 reads LNHDA; CDR2 reads SQIVND (reference sequence). The CDR3 loop is CASTEQGIIGTNEKLFF. For the CDR3, the DNA is TGTGCCAGTACAGAACAGGGAATTATCGGCACTAATGAAAAACTGTTTTTT.

The V call is TRBV6-6, the J call TRBJ2-7; no definite D call. The CDR3 is 11 residues long. CDR1 is MNHNY, CDR2 SVGAGI, per germline (reference sequence). The ends were cut back, 4 bases at V and 3 bases at J, with 4 bases in the middle. The CDR3 coding sequence is TGTGCCAGCAGTTCAAACTACGAGCAGTACTTC. The encoded protein is CASSSNYEQYF.

The CDR3 loop is CATSEASGRANEQFF. The DNA for the CDR3 is TGTGCCACCAGCGAGGCTAGCGGGAGGGCCAATGAGCAGTTCTTC. V gene TRBV15 combines with J gene TRBJ2-1, with 12 bases lining up with TRBD2. V dropped 5 bases and J dropped 6; count of bases not matched to a gene: 5. Germline V gene lookup returns CDR1 LNHNV and CDR2 YYDKDF (reference sequence). The CDR3 contains 15 residues.

V and J are TRBV6-5 and TRBJ2-7, with D tentatively TRBD2 (5 bases). This CDR3 has 13 amino acids. Trimming removed 4 bases from V and 6 bases from J, with 13 bases in between. CDR1 is MNHEY, CDR2 SVGAGI, per germline. CDR3 nucleotides: TGTGCCAGCAGTTCCTGGACTCGCTTCGAGCAGTACTTC. Residues: CASSSWTRFEQYF.

This chain links TRBV27 with TRBJ2-5, with D perhaps TRBD1 (5 bases). The better agreement between TRBJ2-7 and the DNA end casts doubt on the J call. This CDR3 is built from 13 residues. CDR1 MNHEY and CDR2 SMNVEV come from the germline V gene (reference sequence). CDR3 nucleotide sequence: TGTGCCAGCAGTTTTGGGGCCTCCTACGAGCAGTACTTC. Translated, it gives CASSFGASYEQYF.

This chain joins TRBV5-1 and TRBJ2-7; weak D call: TRBD1 (7 bases). Germline lookup yields CDR1 SGHRS and CDR2 YFSETQ. This CDR3 is built from 14 residues. Trimming left V 0 bases short and J 7 bases short, with 14 bases between. The CDR3 spells CASSLARGAREQYF. In DNA form, the CDR3 reads TGCGCCAGCAGCTTGGCCAGGGGGGCTAGGGAGCAGTACTTC.

This chain joins TRBV27 and TRBJ1-2; 10 nucleotides match TRBD1. CDR1 is MNHEY, CDR2 SMNVEV, per germline (reference sequence). Unmatched junction bases numbered 5, after V lost 5 bases and J lost 8 bases. CDR3 length: 13 residues. CDR3: CASSHDRGQGYTF. CDR3 nucleotide sequence: TGTGCCAGCAGTCACGACAGGGGGCAAGGCTACACCTTC.